These 17 T cell receptor beta chains were sequenced from one sample in a study of T cell responses to AZD1222 COVID-19 vaccine. Clones were sequenced by immunoSEQ multiplex PCR, and TCRdb holds only the in-frame ones, with some missing. The sample lists over 130,000 clones; 92% were seen once. Sequencing used peripheral blood, obtained 28 days after the second AZD1222 dose. Source of these receptors: an adult who received the AZD1222 COVID-19 vaccine.

The chain employs TRBV11-3 and TRBJ2-7; 7 nucleotides match TRBD2. The V segment lost 1 base and the J segment 2 bases; nucleotides outside the gene matches: 11. Germline values: CDR1 SGHNT, CDR2 YENEEA. CDR3 size: 17 residues. For the CDR3, the DNA is TGTGCCAGCAGCTTAGGGGTCTGGGGGGGAGGTACCTACGAGCAGTACTTC. It codes for CASSLGVWGGGTYEQYF.

The chain is built from TRBV18 and TRBJ2-3; D unclear. CDR3 length: 13 residues. CDR1 is KGHSH, CDR2 LQKENI, per germline. Trimming pared 7 bases from V and 0 bases from J, leaving 8 bases between. The CDR3, as DNA: TGTGCCAGCTTCCGGACCAGCACAGATACGCAGTATTTT. This gives the protein CASFRTSTDTQYF.

The genes are TRBV6-5 and TRBJ2-7, with 10 bases aligning to TRBD1. This CDR3 comprises 15 residues. Trimming cost V 5 bases and J 1 base; bases outside gene matches: 5. Germline V gene data show CDR1 as MNHEY and CDR2 as SVGAGI. The CDR3 sequence: CASSHGQGGSYEQYF. The DNA of the CDR3 is TGTGCCAGCAGTCACGGACAGGGGGGATCCTACGAGCAGTACTTC.

The chain has TRBV18 and TRBJ2-2; 9 positions agree with TRBD1. The CDR3 extends over 15 amino acids. From germline, CDR1 is KGHSH and CDR2 LQKENI. The junction had 1 base not matched to a gene; V was cut back by 2 bases and J by 3 bases. DNA of the CDR3: TGTGCCAGCTCACCAGACAGGGGGGACACCGGGGAGCTGTTTTTT. This translates into CASSPDRGDTGELFF.

This chain joins TRBV10-3 and TRBJ2-2; TRBD2 matches 12 bases. With V trimmed by 0 bases and J by 5 bases, 19 bases remained unmatched. The germline gives CDR1 ENHRY, CDR2 SYGVKD. This CDR3 is 22 amino acids long. CDR3 amino acids: CAISESRLLAGGIKELTGELFF. The CDR3 DNA follows: TGTGCCATCAGTGAGTCGCGGTTACTAGCGGGAGGAATTAAGGAATTGACCGGGGAGCTGTTTTTT.

V is TRBV6-5 and J is TRBJ1-1, with D hard to call. Trimming removed 5 bases from V and 1 base from J, with 8 bases in between. Per the germline V gene, CDR1 is MNHEY and CDR2 is SVGAGI. This CDR3 contains 13 residues. The DNA of the CDR3 is TGTGCCAGCAGTCACGGGAGGAACACTGAAGCTTTCTTT. Protein product: CASSHGRNTEAFF.

This sequence joins TRBV14 and TRBJ1-2; D unresolved. The CDR3 totals 15 residues. The ends were cut back, 1 base at V and 2 bases at J, with 11 bases in the middle. Germline V gene sequence: CDR1 SGHDN, CDR2 FVKESK. The CDR3 loop is CASSQGPSGNYGYTF. The CDR3 DNA sequence: TGTGCCAGCAGCCAAGGACCAAGCGGGAACTATGGCTACACCTTC.

This clone was counted a single time. The rearrangement uses TRBV30 and TRBJ1-1; D is uncertain. Germline loops: CDR1 GTSNPN, CDR2 SVGIG (reference sequence). The CDR3 is made up of 12 amino acids. V gave up 5 bases and J gave up 2 bases, with 9 bases separating them. The CDR3 sequence: CAWRAVNTEAFF. CDR3 bases: TGTGCCTGGCGGGCGGTTAACACTGAAGCTTTCTTT.

This clone was observed a single time. The chain couples TRBV11-3 to TRBJ1-2, with unresolved D. CDR3 length equals 11 residues. Per the germline V gene, CDR1 is SGHNT and CDR2 is YENEEA. Trimming cost V 8 bases and J 5 bases, with 9 bases left between them. In DNA, the CDR3 is TGTGCCAGCCTCCGGGATTATGGCTACACCTTC. Translation: CASLRDYGYTF.

This chain uses TRBV19 with TRBJ2-3; 10 bases are shared with TRBD2. The ends lost 5 bases at V and 8 bases at J; junction bases unmatched: 7. This CDR3 has 14 amino acids. Germline CDR1 reads LNHDA; CDR2 reads SQIVND (reference sequence). The CDR3 nucleotides are TGTGCCAGTAGTCCTGTAGCGGGAGGTTCTACGCAGTATTTT. It encodes CASSPVAGGSTQYF.

The gene calls are TRBV6-5 and TRBJ1-3; a weak D match, TRBD1 (5 bases). V was shortened by 4 bases and J by 0 bases, with 10 bases between the two germline ends. Germline V gives CDR1 MNHEY, CDR2 SVGAGI. CDR3 size: 15 residues. CDR3 sequence reads: CASSSPDISGNTIYF. The CDR3 region has the DNA TGTGCCAGCAGTTCCCCGGACATCTCTGGAAACACCATATATTTT.

V usage is TRBV4-3 and J usage is TRBJ1-1; 7 positions match TRBD1. The V gene's germline CDR1 is LGHNA and CDR2 YSLEER. The CDR3 has 15 residues. V was clipped by 4 bases and J by 1 base; unmatched bases: 6. The CDR3 loop is CASSPGDRENTEAFF. The DNA of the CDR3 is TGCGCCAGCAGCCCGGGAGACAGGGAGAACACTGAAGCTTTCTTT.

The V call is TRBV27, the J call TRBJ2-2, with TRBD2 identical over 9 bases. The germline V gene has CDR1 MNHEY and CDR2 SMNVEV (reference sequence). This CDR3 has 17 residues. J gave up 7 bases and V 3 bases, and 12 bases lay outside the gene matches. This chain's CDR3 is CASSFGLAGRSGGELFF. The DNA of the CDR3 is TGTGCCAGCAGTTTCGGCCTAGCGGGACGAAGTGGCGGGGAGCTGTTTTTT.

This clone has a single count. CDR3 amino acids: CASSPLAGGNTGELFF. The CDR3 DNA sequence: TGCGCCAGCAGCCCCTTAGCGGGAGGAAACACCGGGGAGCTGTTTTTT. V is TRBV5-1 and J is TRBJ2-2; 10 nucleotides match TRBD2. In germline, CDR1 is SGHRS, CDR2 YFSETQ. The length of the CDR3 is 16 residues. V lost 4 bases and J lost 2; bases outside the gene matches: 5. Variable domain in full (rest from reference TRBV5-1 and TRBJ2-2): KAGVTQTPRYLIKTRGQQVTLSCSPISGHRSVSWYQQTPGQGLQFLFEYFSETQRNKGNFPGRFSGRQFSNSRSEMNVSTLELGDSALYLCASSPLAGGNTGELFFGEGSRLTVL.

The chain carries TRBV4-3 and TRBJ2-1; 12 positions match TRBD2. The trim removed 4 bases at V and 9 bases at J, leaving 7 bases unmatched. Germline V gene data show CDR1 as LGHNA and CDR2 as YSLEER. CDR3 length equals 15 residues. For the CDR3, the DNA is TGCGCCAGCAGCCCCCTAGCGGGAGGGCCCATTGAGCAGTTCTTC. Translated, it gives CASSPLAGGPIEQFF.

The chain links TRBV24-1 to TRBJ1-1; 8 bases agree with TRBD1. V trimming: 3 bases; J trimming: 11 bases; junction bases outside the gene matches: 13. The CDR3 totals 15 residues. CDR1 and CDR2 from the germline V gene are KGHDR and SFDVKD. CDR3 nucleotide sequence: TGTGCCACCAGTGATGCAGGACAGGGTATTCGCCGGGCTTTCTTT. This translates into CATSDAGQGIRRAFF.

V gene TRBV4-1 combines with J gene TRBJ2-5; no clear D gene. V was cut by 3 bases and J by 1 base, with 15 bases left in between. The CDR3 runs 16 residues. Germline V gene data show CDR1 as MGHRA and CDR2 as YSYEKL. CDR3 sequence: CASSQTLGRPQETQYF. In nucleotides, the CDR3 is TGCGCCAGCAGCCAGACCCTTGGGCGGCCCCAAGAGACCCAGTACTTC.